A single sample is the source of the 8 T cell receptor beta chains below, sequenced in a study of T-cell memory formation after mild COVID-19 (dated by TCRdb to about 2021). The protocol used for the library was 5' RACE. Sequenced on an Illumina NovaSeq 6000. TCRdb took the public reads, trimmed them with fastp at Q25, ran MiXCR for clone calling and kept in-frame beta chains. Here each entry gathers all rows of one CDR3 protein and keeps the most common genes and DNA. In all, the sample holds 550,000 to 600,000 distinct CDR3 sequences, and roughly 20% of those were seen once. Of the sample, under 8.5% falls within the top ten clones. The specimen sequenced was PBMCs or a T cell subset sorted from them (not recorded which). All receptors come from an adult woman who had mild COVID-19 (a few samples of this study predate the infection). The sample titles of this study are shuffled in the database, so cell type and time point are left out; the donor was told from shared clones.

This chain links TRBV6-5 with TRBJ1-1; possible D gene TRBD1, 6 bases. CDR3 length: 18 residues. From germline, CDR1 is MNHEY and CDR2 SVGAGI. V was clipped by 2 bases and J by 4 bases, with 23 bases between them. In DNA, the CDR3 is TGTGCCAGCAGTTACAATTCGGCTGGGGGCCGTGGGAGCACTGAAGCTTTCTTT. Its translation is CASSYNSAGGRGSTEAFF.

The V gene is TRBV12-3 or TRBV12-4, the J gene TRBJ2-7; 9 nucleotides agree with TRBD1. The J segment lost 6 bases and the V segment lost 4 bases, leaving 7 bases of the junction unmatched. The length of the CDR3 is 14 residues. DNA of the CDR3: TGTGCCAGCAGTTCATACAGGGGGCGCCTCGAGCAGTACTTC. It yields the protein CASSSYRGRLEQYF.

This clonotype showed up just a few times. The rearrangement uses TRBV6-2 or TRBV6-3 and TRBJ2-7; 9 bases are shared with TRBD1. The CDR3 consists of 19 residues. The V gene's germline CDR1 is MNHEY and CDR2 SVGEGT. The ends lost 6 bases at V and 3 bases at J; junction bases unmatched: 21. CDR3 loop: CASRDQGQGFSLADYEQYF. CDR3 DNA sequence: TGTGCCAGCAGAGACCAGGGACAGGGCTTCAGCTTGGCAGACTACGAGCAGTACTTC.

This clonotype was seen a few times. CDR3 sequence (DNA): TGTGCCAGCTCAGCGGACTATCTCAGCACAGATACGCAGTATTTT. It codes for CASSADYLSTDTQYF. The gene calls are TRBV18 and TRBJ2-3, with D perhaps TRBD2 (6 bases). The CDR3 is 15 residues long. CDR1 is KGHSH, CDR2 LQKENI, per germline. Trimming left V 5 bases short and J 0 bases short, with 12 bases between.

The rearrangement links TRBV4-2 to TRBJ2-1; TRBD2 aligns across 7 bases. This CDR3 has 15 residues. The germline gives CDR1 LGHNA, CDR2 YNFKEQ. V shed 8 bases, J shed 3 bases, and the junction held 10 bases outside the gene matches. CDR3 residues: CASASGDLNYNEQFF. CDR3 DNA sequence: TGTGCCAGCGCCAGCGGGGACTTAAACTACAATGAGCAGTTCTTC.

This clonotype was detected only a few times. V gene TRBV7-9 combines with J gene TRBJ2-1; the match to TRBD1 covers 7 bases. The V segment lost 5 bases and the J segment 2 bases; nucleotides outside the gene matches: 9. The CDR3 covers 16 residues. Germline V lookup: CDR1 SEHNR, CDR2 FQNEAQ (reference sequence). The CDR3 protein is CASSRRQGRTYNEQFF. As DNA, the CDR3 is TGTGCCAGCAGCCGTCGACAGGGTAGAACCTACAATGAGCAGTTCTTC.

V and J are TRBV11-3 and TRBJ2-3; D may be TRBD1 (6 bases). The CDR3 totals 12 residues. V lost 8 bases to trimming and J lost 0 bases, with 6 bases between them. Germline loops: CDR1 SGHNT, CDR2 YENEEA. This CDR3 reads CASQGSTDTQYF. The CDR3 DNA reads TGTGCCAGCCAGGGGAGCACAGATACGCAGTATTTT.

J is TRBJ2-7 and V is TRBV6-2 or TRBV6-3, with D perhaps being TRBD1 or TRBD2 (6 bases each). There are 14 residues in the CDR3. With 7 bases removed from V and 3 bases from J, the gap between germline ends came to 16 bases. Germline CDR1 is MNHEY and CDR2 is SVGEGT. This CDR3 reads CASIGGTLLYEQYF. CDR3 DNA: TGTGCCAGCATTGGCGGGACACTTCTCTACGAGCAGTACTTC.